These T cell receptor beta chains were read from a single sample in a study of T cell repertoires in cytomegalovirus infection. TCRdb called the reads again in MiXCR, with one record for every CDR3 protein. The table lists fewer than 300,000 distinct CDR3 sequences, 20% to 30% of them singletons. Source material: PBMCs. Every receptor here comes from a human donor in good health (CMV status not recorded). Some clones in this sample may be carry-over from other donors' samples. Each CDR3 is given with its conserved first and last residue. A D gene is named only where the DNA matches it firmly. The size entry is marked missing in some rows and otherwise reads once, few, many or a size class.

>-|TRBJ2-1|TRBV7-2|-
TGTGCCAGCAGCTTCTACAGGAGCAATGAGCAGTTCTTC
CASSFYRSNEQFF
>-|TRBJ2-1|TRBV20-1|-
TGCAGTGCTAGAGATCTGTCCAGAAACAATGAGCAGTTCTTC
CSARDLSRNNEQFF
>few|TRBJ2-1|TRBV19|-
TGTGCCAGTAGTCGACTAGTATACAATGAGCAGTTCTTC
CASSRLVYNEQFF
>many|TRBJ2-2|TRBV7-3|-
TGTGCCAGCAGCTTAGGGTCTTACACCGGGGAGCTGTTTTTT
CASSLGSYTGELFF
>-|TRBJ1-1|TRBV6-1|TRBD1
TGTGCCAGGAGACCTCCGGGACAGGAGTACACTGAAGCTTTCTTT
CARRPPGQEYTEAFF
>-|TRBJ1-2|TRBV6-5|-
TGTGCCAGCAGTCCCCGGGGACGGAGAGGTGGCTACACCTTC
CASSPRGRRGGYTF
>few|TRBJ1-1|TRBV4-1|-
TGCGCCAGCAGCCCCGGGAGGAGGGAAGCTTTCTTT
CASSPGRREAFF
>-|TRBJ2-7|TRBV25-1|TRBD1
TGTGCCAGCAGTGCCCAAGGACAGGGGTACAACGAGCAGTACTTC
CASSAQGQGYNEQYF
>many|TRBJ2-1|TRBV7-6|-
TGTGCCAGCAGCTTAGCAGGGACCAACGTGGTCAGAAATGAGCAGTTCTTC
CASSLAGTNVVRNEQFF
>many|TRBJ1-1|TRBV7-9|-
TGTGCCAGCAGCTTAGGGACAGACACTGAAGCTTTCTTT
CASSLGTDTEAFF
>few|TRBJ2-1|TRBV28|TRBD1
TGTGCCAGCAGTTTCCCGGGACAGGGGGCAAATGAGCAGTTCTTC
CASSFPGQGANEQFF
>few|TRBJ2-2|TRBV5-1|-
TGCGCCAGCAGTTTTGGGTCGACCACCGGGGAGCTGTTTTTT
CASSFGSTTGELFF
>-|TRBJ1-2|TRBV11-2|-
TGTGCCAGCAGCTTGCGGCACTATGGCTACACCTTC
CASSLRHYGYTF
>few|TRBJ2-7|TRBV10-1|TRBD1
TGCGCCAGCAGTGGGGGACAGGGAGGCGAGCAGTACTTC
CASSGGQGGEQYF
>many|TRBJ2-7|TRBV7-6|TRBD1
TGTGCCAGCAGCTTATCAGGGGGCGAGCAGTACTTC
CASSLSGGEQYF
>few|TRBJ1-5|TRBV19|-
TGTGCCAGTAGACGGGACGCCGGCAATCAGCCCCAGCATTTT
CASRRDAGNQPQHF
>many|TRBJ2-3|TRBV12-3/TRBV12-4|-
TGTGCCAGCAGCCGCGCCAGGCCAGATACGCAGTATTTT
CASSRARPDTQYF
>few|TRBJ2-1|TRBV28|-
TGTGCCAGCAGTTTACTGGATCGCTACAATGAGCAGTTCTTC
CASSLLDRYNEQFF
>-|TRBJ1-5|TRBV30|TRBD1
TGTGCCTGGAGTGTAGCCCGGACAGGGAGTAGCAATCAGCCCCAGCATTTT
CAWSVARTGSSNQPQHF
>many|TRBJ1-5|TRBV7-2|-
TGTGCCAGCAGCTGGGACCTCAATCAGCCCCAGCATTTT
CASSWDLNQPQHF
>few|TRBJ2-7|TRBV11-2|-
TGTGCCAGCAGCTTAGGCCCAGGCGGGGAGCAGTACTTC
CASSLGPGGEQYF
>-|TRBJ2-1|TRBV5-6|-
TGTGCCAGCAGCCTCCGGGACGGGATCTACAATGAGCAGTTCTTC
CASSLRDGIYNEQFF
>few|TRBJ1-4|TRBV28|TRBD1
TGTGCCAGCAGTTCCCTTGACAGGGGGAAGGCGGATGAAAAACTGTTTTTT
CASSSLDRGKADEKLFF
>many|TRBJ2-1|TRBV7-2|-
TGTGCCAGCAGCTTAGCGACGGGGAGATACAATGAGCAGTTCTTC
CASSLATGRYNEQFF
>few|TRBJ2-7|TRBV9|-
TGTGCCAGCAGCGGCAGTACCTACGAGCAGTACTTC
CASSGSTYEQYF
>-|TRBJ2-5|TRBV20-1|-
TGCAGTGCTATAAATCCCCGGGACTCCGGGGAGACCCAGTACTTC
CSAINPRDSGETQYF
>many|TRBJ2-1|TRBV24-1|-
TGTGCCACCAGTGGGAGCAACAATGAGCAGTTCTTC
CATSGSNNEQFF
>-|TRBJ2-2|TRBV5-4|TRBD2
TGTGCCAGCAGCGCCGGGACTAGCGGGGGGACCGGGGAGCTGTTTTTT
CASSAGTSGGTGELFF
>-|TRBJ2-3|TRBV7-2|-
TGTGCCAGCAGCTTCTACGGTCTGTGGAGCACAGATACGCAGTATTTT
CASSFYGLWSTDTQYF
>few|TRBJ1-2|TRBV6-2/TRBV6-3|TRBD1
TGTGCCAGCAGCAGGACAGGGGGCGATGGCTACACCTTC
CASSRTGGDGYTF
>few|TRBJ2-2|TRBV6-1|-
TGTGCCAGCAGTCTAGTAGGGGCGGACACCGGGGAGCTGTTTTTT
CASSLVGADTGELFF
>-|TRBJ2-1|TRBV7-4|TRBD2
TGTGCCAGCGAATCCGGGACTAGCGGGCTTAGGGCCTACAATGAGCAGTTCTTC
CASESGTSGLRAYNEQFF
>-|TRBJ1-6|TRBV2|TRBD1
TGTGCCAGCAGTGGGGGGACAGGGAGCTCCTATAATTCACCCCTCCACTTT
CASSGGTGSSYNSPLHF
>-|TRBJ1-1|TRBV4-2|TRBD1
TGTGCCAGCAGCCAAGTAGCCGGGACAGGGGGTACTGAAGCTTTCTTT
CASSQVAGTGGTEAFF
>-|TRBJ2-1|TRBV6-5|TRBD2
TGTGCCAGCAGTTACGGGACTAGCGGGGGGCAGGGTGAGCAGTTCTTC
CASSYGTSGGQGEQFF
>few|TRBJ1-4|TRBV7-2|-
TGTGCCAGCAGCTTAGTAGGGGGGGCAGGAATTCTTGCTAATGAAAAACTGTTTTTT
CASSLVGGAGILANEKLFF
>many|TRBJ2-1|TRBV7-2|-
TGTGCCAGCAGCCCTAGGGCCTTGTACAATGAGCAGTTCTTC
CASSPRALYNEQFF
>few|TRBJ2-1|TRBV6-1|-
TGTGCCAGCAGTGTTTCCCGTAGATATTACAATGAGCAGTTCTTC
CASSVSRRYYNEQFF
>-|TRBJ1-5|TRBV10-3|TRBD1
TGTGCCATCAGCGTAGGGGGCGGCAATCAGCCCCAGCATTTT
CAISVGGGNQPQHF
>-|TRBJ1-1|TRBV30|TRBD1
TGTGCCTGGAGTGCAGGGGGCTTGGACACTGAAGCTTTCTTT
CAWSAGGLDTEAFF
>once|TRBJ1-5|TRBV12-3/TRBV12-4|-
TGTGCCAGCAGTTTTAAGGAAAATCAGCCCCAGCATTTT
CASSFKENQPQHF
>-|TRBJ1-2|TRBV28|TRBD1
TGTGCCAGCAGTACACATGGACAGGGGGTTAACTATGGCTACACCTTC
CASSTHGQGVNYGYTF
>many|TRBJ2-3|TRBV7-8|-
TGTGCCAGCAGCATAGGAACAGATACGCAGTATTTT
CASSIGTDTQYF
>-|TRBJ1-1|TRBV29-1|TRBD1
TGCAGCGTACAACCGGGACAGGGTCTGAACCGTGAAGCTTTCTTT
CSVQPGQGLNREAFF
>few|TRBJ1-2|TRBV12-3/TRBV12-4|-
TGTGCCAGCAGTTTCCGGCAAAGTGGCTACACCTTC
CASSFRQSGYTF
>-|TRBJ2-7|TRBV7-2|-
TGTGCCAGCAGCTTGGGCGGGATAAAATACGAGCAGTACTTC
CASSLGGIKYEQYF
>-|TRBJ2-1|TRBV20-1|TRBD2
TGCAGTGCCCATAGCGGGAGGGCCAACAATGAGCAGTTCTTC
CSAHSGRANNEQFF
>few|TRBJ2-3|TRBV7-2|-
TGTGCCAGCATCCCGGGACCTGGAGATACGCAGTATTTT
CASIPGPGDTQYF
>-|TRBJ2-7|TRBV28|-
TGTGCCAGCAGTTTAAAGGGGTACGAGCAGTACTTC
CASSLKGYEQYF
>few|TRBJ2-7|TRBV28|-
TGTGCCAGCCGCATCCAGGGCAGATCCTACGAGCAGTACTTC
CASRIQGRSYEQYF
>-|TRBJ2-2|TRBV5-1|TRBD1
TGCGCCAGCAGCTCCCGACAGGGGGACACCGGGGAGCTGTTTTTT
CASSSRQGDTGELFF
>few|TRBJ1-2|TRBV24-1|-
TGTGCCACCAGTGCCTCCCCTTTCGGCTACACCTTC
CATSASPFGYTF
>-|TRBJ2-7|TRBV29-1|-
TGCAGCGTTTCGGACACACACGAGCAGTACTTC
CSVSDTHEQYF
>-|TRBJ2-7|TRBV7-2|-
TGTGCCAGCAGCTTGGCAGGGGAAGACGAGCAGTACTTC
CASSLAGEDEQYF